The rows below give T cell receptor beta chains drawn from one sample of a study of T cell responses to AZD1222 COVID-19 vaccine. The repertoire was sequenced with immunoSEQ multiplex PCR; TCRdb's copy has only in-frame clones and lacks some. The table shows approximately 200,000 clones, with approximately 93% occurring only once. The material sequenced was peripheral blood, taken 28 days after the second AZD1222 dose. These receptors came from an adult who received the AZD1222 COVID-19 vaccine. Each CDR3 is given with its conserved first and last residue. Fields, in order: D gene, clone size, J gene, V gene, CDR3 DNA, CDR3 protein. The D gene is left open where the match is weak. A clone size is listed for some rows: how often the clone was seen (once, few, many), or a class if it is expanded.

>-|-|TRBJ1-1|TRBV14
TGTGCCAGCAGCCAAGAAAGGGGCAAGGCTTTCTTT
CASSQERGKAFF
>-|-|TRBJ1-5|TRBV7-9
TGTGCCAGCAGCTTGGCCCTAATAGGGACGGGGATCCATCAGCCCCAGCATTTT
CASSLALIGTGIHQPQHF
>TRBD1|-|TRBJ2-1|TRBV19
TGTGCCAGTAGTATTAGGCGACAGGGTGACAATGAGCAGTTCTTC
CASSIRRQGDNEQFF
>-|-|TRBJ2-1|TRBV5-1
TGCGCCAGCAGCTTGACAGGCCCCGGGTATGAGCAGTTCTTC
CASSLTGPGYEQFF
>TRBD1|few|TRBJ1-5|TRBV5-1
TGCGCCAGCAGCGGACAGGGGGGGGCATCCCAGCCCCAGCATTTT
CASSGQGGASQPQHF
>-|-|TRBJ2-5|TRBV20-1
TGCAGTGCTAGCCCGCAAGAGACCCAGTACTTC
CSASPQETQYF
>-|once|TRBJ1-6|TRBV10-2
TGCGCCAGCAGTGAAGGCAGAGGGGTTAAGGCCCTCCACTTT
CASSEGRGVKALHF
>TRBD1|-|TRBJ1-2|TRBV5-1
TGCGCCAGCAGCTTCGGACAGGGGGGCTACACCTTC
CASSFGQGGYTF
>-|-|TRBJ2-3|TRBV4-1
TGCGCCAGCAGCCGGGGCGACAGCACTAGCACAGATACGCAGTATTTT
CASSRGDSTSTDTQYF
>TRBD1|few|TRBJ1-3|TRBV7-9
TGTGCCAGCAGAGCCTCTAGGGGACAGGGAGCAGGAAACACCATATATTTT
CASRASRGQGAGNTIYF
>TRBD2|-|TRBJ2-1|TRBV6-2/TRBV6-3
TGTGCCAGCAGTTACTCCCCTGGGAGCGGGATGGTGTTCTTC
CASSYSPGSGMVFF
>TRBD2|-|TRBJ2-1|TRBV5-1
TGCGCCAGCAGCTACGACCATAGCGGGAGGGAATCCTACAATGAGCAGTTCTTC
CASSYDHSGRESYNEQFF
>-|-|TRBJ1-5|TRBV28
TGTGCCAGCTCTGAGTGGCAGCCCCAGCATTTT
CASSEWQPQHF
>TRBD1|-|TRBJ1-2|TRBV6-6
TGTGCCAGCAGCCCGTACCTCGGGACAGGGGACGGCTACACCTTC
CASSPYLGTGDGYTF
>-|-|TRBJ2-2|TRBV18
TGTGCCAGCTCACCACCCGCCACCACCGGGGAGCTGTTTTTT
CASSPPATTGELFF
>-|-|TRBJ1-1|TRBV6-5
TGTGCCAGCAGTCAGGGCAGAGAAAGAACTGAAGCTTTCTTT
CASSQGRERTEAFF
>TRBD2|-|TRBJ2-1|TRBV28
TGTGCCAGCAGCTCGGGACTAGCGGGGCACAATGAGCAGTTCTTC
CASSSGLAGHNEQFF
>TRBD2|-|TRBJ2-1|TRBV28
TGTGCCAGCAGTCTCCCCCCAGCGGGAATTAAACACGAGCAGTTCTTC
CASSLPPAGIKHEQFF
>-|once|TRBJ2-1|TRBV7-9
TGTGCCAGCAGCCCCCTCCATGAGCAGTTCTTC
CASSPLHEQFF
>TRBD2|once|TRBJ2-1|TRBV7-9
TGTGCCAGCAGCAACCCGGGACTAGCGGAGCACTACAATGAGCAGTTCTTC
CASSNPGLAEHYNEQFF
>-|-|TRBJ2-7|TRBV10-3
TGTGCCATCAGTGACGAGGTGGTTCTGGGGCAGTACTTC
CAISDEVVLGQYF
>-|-|TRBJ2-1|TRBV7-9
TGTGCCAGCAGCTCCACTTCTCGGACTGGAGGTGAGCAGTTCTTC
CASSSTSRTGGEQFF
>-|once|TRBJ2-3|TRBV9
TGTGCCAGCAGCGTAACCACAGATACGCAGTATTTT
CASSVTTDTQYF
>TRBD1|-|TRBJ1-1|TRBV27
TGTGCCAGCAGGCCTATACAGGGGAAGGGTGGCACTGAAGCTTTCTTT
CASRPIQGKGGTEAFF
>-|-|TRBJ1-1|TRBV28
TGTGCCTCCCTCCCCCAGGACGGGAGGTATGCTTTCTTT
CASLPQDGRYAFF
>-|-|TRBJ2-1|TRBV5-1
TGCGCCAGCAGCTTGGTTGGTGGGAGCTCCTACAATGAGCAGTTCTTC
CASSLVGGSSYNEQFF
>TRBD2|-|TRBJ2-3|TRBV10-3
TGTGCCTCAAAGGCGGTAGCGGGTTGGACTAGCACAGATACGCAGTATTTT
CASKAVAGWTSTDTQYF
>TRBD2|few|TRBJ2-7|TRBV6-5
TGTGCCAGCAGTTACGGTGTGATAGCGGGAGTGTACGAGCAGTACTTC
CASSYGVIAGVYEQYF
>-|-|TRBJ2-1|TRBV28
TGTGCCAGCAGTTTATCCGGCCCGGGACTCTACAATGAGCAGTTCTTC
CASSLSGPGLYNEQFF